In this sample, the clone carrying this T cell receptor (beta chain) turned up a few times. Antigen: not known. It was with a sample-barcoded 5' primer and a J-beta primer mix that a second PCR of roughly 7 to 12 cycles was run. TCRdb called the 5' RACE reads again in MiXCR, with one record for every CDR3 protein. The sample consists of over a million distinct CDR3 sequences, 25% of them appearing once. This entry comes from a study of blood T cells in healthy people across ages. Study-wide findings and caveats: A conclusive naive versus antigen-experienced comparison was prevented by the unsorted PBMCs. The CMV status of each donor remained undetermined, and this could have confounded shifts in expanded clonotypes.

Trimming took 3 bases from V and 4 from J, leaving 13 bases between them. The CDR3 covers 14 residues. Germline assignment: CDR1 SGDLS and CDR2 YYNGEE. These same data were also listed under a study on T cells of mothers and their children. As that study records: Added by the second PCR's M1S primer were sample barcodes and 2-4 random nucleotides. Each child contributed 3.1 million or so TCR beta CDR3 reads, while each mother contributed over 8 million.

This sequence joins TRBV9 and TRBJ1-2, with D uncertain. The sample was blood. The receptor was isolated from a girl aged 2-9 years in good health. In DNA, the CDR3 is TGTGCCAGCAGCGCCATCCCGACTAGCTATGGCTACACCTTC. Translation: CASSAIPTSYGYTF.